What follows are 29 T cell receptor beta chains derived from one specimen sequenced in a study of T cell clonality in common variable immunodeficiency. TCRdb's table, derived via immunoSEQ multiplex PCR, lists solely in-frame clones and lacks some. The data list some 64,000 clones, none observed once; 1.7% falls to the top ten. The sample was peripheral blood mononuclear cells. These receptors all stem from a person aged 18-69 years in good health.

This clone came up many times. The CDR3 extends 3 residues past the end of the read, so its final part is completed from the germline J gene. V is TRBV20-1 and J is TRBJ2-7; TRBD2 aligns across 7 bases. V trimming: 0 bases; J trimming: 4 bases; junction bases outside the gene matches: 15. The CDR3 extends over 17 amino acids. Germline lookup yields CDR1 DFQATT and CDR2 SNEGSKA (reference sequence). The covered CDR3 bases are TGCAGTGCTAGAGAAGGAGTGGCGGGAGCTTCTTTATACGAG. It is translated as CSAREGVAGASLYE. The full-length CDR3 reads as CSAREGVAGASLYEQYF.

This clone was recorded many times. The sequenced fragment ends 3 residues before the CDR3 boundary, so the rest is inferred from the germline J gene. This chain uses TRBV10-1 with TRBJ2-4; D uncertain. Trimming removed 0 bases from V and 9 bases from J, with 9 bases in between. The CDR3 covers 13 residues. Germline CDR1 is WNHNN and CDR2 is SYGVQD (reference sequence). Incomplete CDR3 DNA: TGCGCCAGCAGTGAGTCGATCTCCGGCATT. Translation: CASSESISGI. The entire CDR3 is CASSESISGIQYF.

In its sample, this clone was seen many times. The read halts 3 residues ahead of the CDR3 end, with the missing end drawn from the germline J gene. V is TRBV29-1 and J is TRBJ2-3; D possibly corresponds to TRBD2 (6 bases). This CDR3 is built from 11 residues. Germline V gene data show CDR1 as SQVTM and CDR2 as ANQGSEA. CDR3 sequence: CSVNPGGTQYF. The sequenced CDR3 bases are TGCAGCGTTAATCCCGGAGGGACG.

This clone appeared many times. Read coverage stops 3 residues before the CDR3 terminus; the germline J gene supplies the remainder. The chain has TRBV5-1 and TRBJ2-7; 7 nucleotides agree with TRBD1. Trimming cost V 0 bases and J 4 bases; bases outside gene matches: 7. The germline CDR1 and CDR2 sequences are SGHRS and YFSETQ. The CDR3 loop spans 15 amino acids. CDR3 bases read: TGCGCCAGCAGCTTGGCCCTCGACAGGGTTTACGAG. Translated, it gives CASSLALDRVYE. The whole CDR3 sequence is CASSLALDRVYEQYF.

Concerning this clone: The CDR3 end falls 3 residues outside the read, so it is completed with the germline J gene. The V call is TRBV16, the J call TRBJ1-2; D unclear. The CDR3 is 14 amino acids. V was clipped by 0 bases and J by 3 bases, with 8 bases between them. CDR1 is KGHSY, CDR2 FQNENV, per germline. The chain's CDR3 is CASSQSQAYYGYTF. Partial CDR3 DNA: TGTGCCAGCAGCCAATCTCAGGCCTACTATGGC.

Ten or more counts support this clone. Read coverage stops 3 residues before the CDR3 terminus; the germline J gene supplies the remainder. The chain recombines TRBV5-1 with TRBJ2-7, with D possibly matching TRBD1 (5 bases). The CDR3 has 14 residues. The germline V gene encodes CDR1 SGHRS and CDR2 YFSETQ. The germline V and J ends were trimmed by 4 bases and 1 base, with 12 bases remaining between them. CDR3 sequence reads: CASSPGTGSYEQYF. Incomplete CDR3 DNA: TGCGCCAGCAGCCCAGGAACAGGTTCCTACGAG.

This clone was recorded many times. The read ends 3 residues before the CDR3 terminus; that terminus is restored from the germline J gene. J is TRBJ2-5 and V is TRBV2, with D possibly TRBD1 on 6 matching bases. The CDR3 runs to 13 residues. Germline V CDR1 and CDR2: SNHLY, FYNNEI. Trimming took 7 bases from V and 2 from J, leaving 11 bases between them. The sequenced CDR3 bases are TGTGCCAGCACCACGGACAGTCAAGAGACC. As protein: CASTTDSQET. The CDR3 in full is CASTTDSQETQYF.

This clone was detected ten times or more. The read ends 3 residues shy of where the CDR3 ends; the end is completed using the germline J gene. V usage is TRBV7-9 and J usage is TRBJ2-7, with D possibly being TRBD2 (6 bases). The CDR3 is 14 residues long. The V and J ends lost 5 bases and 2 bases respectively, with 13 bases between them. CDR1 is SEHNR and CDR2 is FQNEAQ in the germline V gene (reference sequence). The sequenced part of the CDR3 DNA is TGTGCCAGCAGCCTCGGGACTTCCACCTACGAG. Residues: CASSLGTSTYE. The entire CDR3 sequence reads CASSLGTSTYEQYF.

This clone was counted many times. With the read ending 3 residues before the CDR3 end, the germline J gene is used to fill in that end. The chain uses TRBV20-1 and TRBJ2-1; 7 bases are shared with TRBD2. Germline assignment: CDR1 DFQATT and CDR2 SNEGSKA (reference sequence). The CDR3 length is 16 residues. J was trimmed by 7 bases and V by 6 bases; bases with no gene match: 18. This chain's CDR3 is CSALAASGRRANEQFF. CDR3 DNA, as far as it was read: TGCAGTGCCCTGGCGGCTAGCGGCCGAAGGGCTAATGAG.

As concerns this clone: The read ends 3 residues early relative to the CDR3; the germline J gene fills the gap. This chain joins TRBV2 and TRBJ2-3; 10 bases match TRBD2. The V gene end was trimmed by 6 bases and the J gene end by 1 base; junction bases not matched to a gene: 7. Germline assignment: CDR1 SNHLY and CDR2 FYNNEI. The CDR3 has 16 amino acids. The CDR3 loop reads CASSRNGLAGTDTQYF. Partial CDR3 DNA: TGTGCCAGCAGCCGCAATGGACTAGCGGGCACAGATACG.

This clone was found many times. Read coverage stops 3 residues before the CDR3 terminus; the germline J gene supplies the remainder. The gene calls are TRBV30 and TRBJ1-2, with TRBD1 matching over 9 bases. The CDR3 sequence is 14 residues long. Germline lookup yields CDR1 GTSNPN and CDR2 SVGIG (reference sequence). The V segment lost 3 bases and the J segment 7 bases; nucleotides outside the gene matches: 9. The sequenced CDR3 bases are TGTGCCTGGAGCGCCGGGACAGGGAGGGTTGGC. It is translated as CAWSAGTGRVG. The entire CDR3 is CAWSAGTGRVGYTF.

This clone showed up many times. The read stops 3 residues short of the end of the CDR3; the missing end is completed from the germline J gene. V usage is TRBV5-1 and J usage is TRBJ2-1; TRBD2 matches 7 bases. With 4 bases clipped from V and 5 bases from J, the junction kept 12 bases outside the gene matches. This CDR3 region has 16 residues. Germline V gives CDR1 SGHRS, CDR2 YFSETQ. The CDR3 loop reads CASSATGPSGNNEQFF. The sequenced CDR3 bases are TGCGCCAGCAGCGCCACCGGGCCTAGCGGAAACAATGAG.

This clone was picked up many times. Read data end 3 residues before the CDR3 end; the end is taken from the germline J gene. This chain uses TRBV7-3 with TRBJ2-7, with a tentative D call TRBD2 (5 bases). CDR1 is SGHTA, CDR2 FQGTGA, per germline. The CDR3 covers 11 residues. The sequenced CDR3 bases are TGTGCGAGCGGACTCAGGTGCGAG. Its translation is CASGLRCE. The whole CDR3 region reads CASGLRCEQYF.

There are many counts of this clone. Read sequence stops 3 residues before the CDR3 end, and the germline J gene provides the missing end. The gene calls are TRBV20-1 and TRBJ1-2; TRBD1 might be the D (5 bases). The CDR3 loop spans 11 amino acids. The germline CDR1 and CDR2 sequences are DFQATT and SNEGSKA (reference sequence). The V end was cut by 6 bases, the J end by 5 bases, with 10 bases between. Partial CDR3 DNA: TGCAGTGCAGGGGCCGAGTATGGC. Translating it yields CSAGAEYG. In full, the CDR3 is CSAGAEYGYTF.

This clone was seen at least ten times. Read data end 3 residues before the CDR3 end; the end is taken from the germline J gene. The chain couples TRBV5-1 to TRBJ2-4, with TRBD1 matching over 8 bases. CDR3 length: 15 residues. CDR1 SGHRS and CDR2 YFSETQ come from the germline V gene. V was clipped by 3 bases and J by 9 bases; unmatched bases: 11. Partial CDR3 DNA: TGCGCCAGCAGCTCAATCCCCGGACAGGGAGGCATT. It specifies CASSSIPGQGGI. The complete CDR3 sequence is CASSSIPGQGGIQYF.

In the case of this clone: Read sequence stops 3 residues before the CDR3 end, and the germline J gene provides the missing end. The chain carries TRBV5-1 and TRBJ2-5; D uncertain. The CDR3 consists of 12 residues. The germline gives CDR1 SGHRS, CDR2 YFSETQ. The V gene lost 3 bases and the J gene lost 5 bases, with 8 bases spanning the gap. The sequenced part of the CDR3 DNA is TGCGCCAGCAGCTCCGATGCGGAGACC. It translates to CASSSDAET. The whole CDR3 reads CASSSDAETQYF.

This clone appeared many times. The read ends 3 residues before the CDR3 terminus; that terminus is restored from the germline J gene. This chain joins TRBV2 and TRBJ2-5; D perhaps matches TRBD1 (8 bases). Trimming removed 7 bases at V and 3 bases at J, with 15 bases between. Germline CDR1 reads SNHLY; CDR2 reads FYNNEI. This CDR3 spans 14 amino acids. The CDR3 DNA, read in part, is TGTGCCAGCACAAAACAGGGGGGGAAAGAGACC. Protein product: CASTKQGGKET. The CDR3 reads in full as CASTKQGGKETQYF.

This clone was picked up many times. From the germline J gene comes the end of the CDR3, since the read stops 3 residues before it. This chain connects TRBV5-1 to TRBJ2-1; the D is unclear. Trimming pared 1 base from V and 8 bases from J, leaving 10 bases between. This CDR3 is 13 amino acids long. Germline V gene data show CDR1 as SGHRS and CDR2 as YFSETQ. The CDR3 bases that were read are TGCGCCAGCAGCTTGTTAGGGTCCGATGAG. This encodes CASSLLGSDE. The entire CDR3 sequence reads CASSLLGSDEQFF.

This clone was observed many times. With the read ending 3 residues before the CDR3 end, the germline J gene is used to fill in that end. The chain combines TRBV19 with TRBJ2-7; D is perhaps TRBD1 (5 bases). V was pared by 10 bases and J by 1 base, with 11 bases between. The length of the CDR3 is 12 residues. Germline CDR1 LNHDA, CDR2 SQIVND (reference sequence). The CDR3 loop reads CATAGPSYEQYF. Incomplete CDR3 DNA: TGTGCCACAGCAGGGCCTTCCTACGAG.

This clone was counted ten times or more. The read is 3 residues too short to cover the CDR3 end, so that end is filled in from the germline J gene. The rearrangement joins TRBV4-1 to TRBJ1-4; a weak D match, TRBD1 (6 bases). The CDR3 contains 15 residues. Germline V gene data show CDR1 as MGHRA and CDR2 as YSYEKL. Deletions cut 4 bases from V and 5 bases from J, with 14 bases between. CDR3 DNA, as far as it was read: TGCGCCAGCAGCCTTCAGACAGGCTCAAATGAAAAA. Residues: CASSLQTGSNEK. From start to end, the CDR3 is CASSLQTGSNEKLFF.

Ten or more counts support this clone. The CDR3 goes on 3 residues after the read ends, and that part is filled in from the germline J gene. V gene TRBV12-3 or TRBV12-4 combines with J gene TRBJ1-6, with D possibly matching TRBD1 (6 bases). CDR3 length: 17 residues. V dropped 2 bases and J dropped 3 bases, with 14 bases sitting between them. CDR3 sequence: CASSLKAGADYNSPLHF. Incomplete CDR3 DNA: TGTGCCAGCAGTTTAAAGGCAGGGGCAGACTATAATTCACCC.

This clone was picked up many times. Partial CDR3 DNA: TGCAGTGCGTCCTCCCCGGGACTAGCGGGGAGTTACAATGAG. It encodes CSASSPGLAGSYNE. In full, the CDR3 reads CSASSPGLAGSYNEQFF. V and J are TRBV20-1 and TRBJ2-1; 13 bases map to TRBD2. The read comes to an end 3 residues before the CDR3 does, leaving the germline J gene to fill in the end. Germline V gene data show CDR1 as DFQATT and CDR2 as SNEGSKA (reference sequence). V shed 6 bases, J shed 4 bases, and the junction held 12 bases outside the gene matches. The CDR3 spans 17 residues.

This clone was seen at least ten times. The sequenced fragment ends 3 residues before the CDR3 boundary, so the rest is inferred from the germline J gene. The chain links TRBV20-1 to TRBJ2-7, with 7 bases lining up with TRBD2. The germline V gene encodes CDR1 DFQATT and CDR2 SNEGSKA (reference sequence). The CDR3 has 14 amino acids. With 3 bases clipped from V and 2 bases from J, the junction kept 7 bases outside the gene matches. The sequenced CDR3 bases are TGCAGTGCTAGGGGGACTAACTCTACCTACGAG. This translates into CSARGTNSTYE. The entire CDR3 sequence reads CSARGTNSTYEQYF.

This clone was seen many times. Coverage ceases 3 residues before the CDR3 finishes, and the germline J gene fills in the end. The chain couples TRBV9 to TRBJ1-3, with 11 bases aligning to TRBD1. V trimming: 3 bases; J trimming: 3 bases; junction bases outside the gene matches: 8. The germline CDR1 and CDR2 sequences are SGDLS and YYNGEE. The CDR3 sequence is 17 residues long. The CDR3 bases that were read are TGTGCCAGCAGCGCGACGGACAGGGGGCGCGGTGGAAACACC. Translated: CASSATDRGRGGNT. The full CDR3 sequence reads CASSATDRGRGGNTIYF.

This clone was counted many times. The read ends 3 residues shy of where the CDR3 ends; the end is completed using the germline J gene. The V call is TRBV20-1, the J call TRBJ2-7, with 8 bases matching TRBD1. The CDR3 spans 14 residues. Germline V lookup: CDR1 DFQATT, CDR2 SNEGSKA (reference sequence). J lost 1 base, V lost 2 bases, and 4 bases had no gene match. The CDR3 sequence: CSARLDRGSYEQYF. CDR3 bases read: TGCAGTGCTAGACTAGACAGGGGATCCTACGAG.

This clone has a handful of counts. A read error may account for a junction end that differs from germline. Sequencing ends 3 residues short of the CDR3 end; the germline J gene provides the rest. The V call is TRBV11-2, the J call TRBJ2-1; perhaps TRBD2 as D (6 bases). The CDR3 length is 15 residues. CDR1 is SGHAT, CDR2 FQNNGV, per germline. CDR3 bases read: TGTGCCAGCAGCCAAGGACTAAATGGCTACGATGAG. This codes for CASSQGLNGYDE. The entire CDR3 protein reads CASSQGLNGYDEQFF.

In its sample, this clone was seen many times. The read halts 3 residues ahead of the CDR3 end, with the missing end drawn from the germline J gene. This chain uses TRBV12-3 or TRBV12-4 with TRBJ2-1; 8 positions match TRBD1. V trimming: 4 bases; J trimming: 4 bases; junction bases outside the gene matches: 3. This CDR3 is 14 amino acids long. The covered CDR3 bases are TGTGCCAGCAGTTACGGGACAGGATACAATGAG. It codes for CASSYGTGYNE. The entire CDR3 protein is CASSYGTGYNEQFF.

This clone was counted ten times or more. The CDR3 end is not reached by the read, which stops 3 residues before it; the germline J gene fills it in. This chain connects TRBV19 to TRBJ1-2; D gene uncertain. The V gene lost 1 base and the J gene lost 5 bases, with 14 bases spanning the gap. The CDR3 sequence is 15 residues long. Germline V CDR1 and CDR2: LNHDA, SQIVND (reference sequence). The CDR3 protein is CASSIGGLPLYGYTF. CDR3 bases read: TGTGCCAGTAGTATAGGCGGCCTGCCTCTTTATGGC.

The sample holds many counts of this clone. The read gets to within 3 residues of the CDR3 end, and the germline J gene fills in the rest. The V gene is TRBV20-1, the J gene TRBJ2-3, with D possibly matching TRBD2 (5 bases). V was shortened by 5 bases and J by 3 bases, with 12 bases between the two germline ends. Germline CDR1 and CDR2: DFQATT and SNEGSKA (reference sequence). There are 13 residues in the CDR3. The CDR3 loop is CSAPLRGTDTQYF. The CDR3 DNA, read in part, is TGCAGTGCTCCTCTACGAGGGACAGATACG.